The 30 T cell receptor beta chains given below trace back to one sample, sequenced in a study of cytomegalovirus exposure and HLA in healthy donors. The PCR used 60 Vbeta and 13 Jbeta primers. Sequenced by immunoSEQ multiplex PCR; TCRdb stores in-frame clones only, minus some. The sample includes some 91,000 clones, around 59% of them seen just once. Specimen: PBMCs. Receptor source: a human donor in good health.

This chain uses TRBV27 with TRBJ2-5, with D tentatively TRBD1 (5 bases). CDR1 and CDR2 from the germline V gene are MNHEY and SMNVEV (reference sequence). This CDR3 region has 12 residues. V was clipped by 3 bases and J by 9 bases, with 11 bases between them. CDR3 in amino acids: CASSLQGGAQYF. The DNA of the CDR3 is TGTGCCAGCAGTTTGCAGGGTGGGGCCCAGTACTTC.

J is TRBJ1-6 and V is TRBV11-3; D remains ambiguous. V was clipped by 5 bases and J by 0 bases, with 17 bases between them. Germline V gene sequence: CDR1 SGHNT, CDR2 YENEEA. The CDR3 sequence is 18 residues long. The CDR3 DNA reads TGTGCCAGCAGCCGAAGGGTTCGGGGTCTCTCCTATAATTCACCCCTCCACTTT. This translates into CASSRRVRGLSYNSPLHF.

The V gene is TRBV4-3, the J gene TRBJ1-4, with a weak D call TRBD1 (6 bases). Germline V CDR1 and CDR2: LGHNA, YSLEER. The V end lost 1 base, the J end lost 3 bases, and 9 bases lay between the germline ends. The CDR3 loop spans 15 amino acids. CDR3 sequence (DNA): TGCGCCAGCAGCCAAGGTCACAGGGCTAATGAAAAACTGTTTTTT. Its protein is CASSQGHRANEKLFF.

This chain connects TRBV5-6 to TRBJ1-2, with TRBD1 as a possible D gene (6 bases). The ends were cut back, 4 bases at V and 4 bases at J, with 20 bases in the middle. The germline V gene has CDR1 SGHDT and CDR2 YYEEEE. This CDR3 has 16 amino acids. The CDR3 reads CASSPPRGAGTYGYTF. Here the CDR3 DNA reads TGTGCCAGCAGCCCCCCTCGGGGGGCTGGGACCTATGGCTACACCTTC.

The chain joins TRBV5-1 to TRBJ1-1; 10 nucleotides align to TRBD1. This CDR3 contains 15 residues. V lost 0 bases and J lost 5; bases outside the gene matches: 4. CDR1 is SGHRS and CDR2 is YFSETQ in the germline V gene. The CDR3 here is CASSLGQGARTEAFF. The CDR3 DNA reads as TGCGCCAGCAGCTTGGGACAGGGGGCGAGGACTGAAGCTTTCTTT.

The rearrangement joins TRBV7-9 to TRBJ2-7, with 7 bases lining up with TRBD1. V lost 5 bases to trimming and J lost 2 bases; unmatched junction nucleotides: 3. Germline lookup yields CDR1 SEHNR and CDR2 FQNEAQ (reference sequence). The CDR3 is made up of 13 amino acids. CDR3: CASSADRAYEQYF. CDR3 DNA: TGTGCCAGCAGCGCTGACAGGGCCTACGAGCAGTACTTC.

The chain couples TRBV4-3 to TRBJ2-2; D remains ambiguous. V was trimmed by 0 bases and J by 7 bases, leaving 6 bases between them. The V gene's germline CDR1 is LGHNA and CDR2 YSLEER. The CDR3 runs to 13 residues. The CDR3 sequence is CASSQDSSGELFF. The DNA of the CDR3 is TGCGCCAGCAGCCAAGATTCGAGCGGGGAGCTGTTTTTT.

CDR3 in DNA: TGTGCCAGTAGTTCTTCGACAGGGGGGAATAGCAATCAGCCCCAGCATTTT. Residues: CASSSSTGGNSNQPQHF. The chain couples TRBV19 to TRBJ1-5; 9 bases line up with TRBD1. This CDR3 has 17 amino acids. Trimming removed 5 bases from V and 0 bases from J; junction bases left unmatched: 8. Germline lookup yields CDR1 LNHDA and CDR2 SQIVND (reference sequence).

The rearrangement joins TRBV18 to TRBJ1-1; D is perhaps TRBD1 (5 bases). With 5 bases removed from V and 4 bases from J, the gap between germline ends came to 14 bases. Germline V gives CDR1 KGHSH, CDR2 LQKENI. The CDR3 has 14 residues. In nucleotides, the CDR3 is TGTGCCAGCTCAACCAGATCGGGGGGCACTGAAGCTTTCTTT. Its protein is CASSTRSGGTEAFF.

This chain joins TRBV7-9 and TRBJ2-2; D gene uncertain. The V gene's germline CDR1 is SEHNR and CDR2 FQNEAQ (reference sequence). The CDR3 contains 13 residues. The V and J ends lost 8 bases and 0 bases respectively, with 7 bases between them. CDR3 nucleotides: TGTGCCAGCTACGGTCCGAACACCGGGGAGCTGTTTTTT. Translation: CASYGPNTGELFF.

This chain joins TRBV15 and TRBJ2-7, with D maybe TRBD2 (5 bases). V dropped 1 base and J dropped 2 bases, with 9 bases sitting between them. CDR1 and CDR2 (germline): LNHNV, YYDKDF (reference sequence). There are 14 residues in the CDR3. The chain's CDR3 is CATSRGGDTYEQYF. The CDR3 DNA sequence: TGTGCCACCAGCAGAGGGGGAGACACCTACGAGCAGTACTTC.

CDR3 nucleotide sequence: TGCAGCGTTGAAGCCGGGCGGGGGGTCCATGGCTACACCTTC. Amino acids: CSVEAGRGVHGYTF. J is TRBJ1-2 and V is TRBV29-1; D may be TRBD1 (5 bases). Germline-derived CDR1 and CDR2 are SQVTM and ANQGSEA. This CDR3 comprises 14 residues. The V and J ends lost 1 base and 6 bases respectively, with 15 bases between them.

The rearrangement joins TRBV11-3 to TRBJ2-5; possibly TRBD1 for D (5 bases). CDR1 is SGHNT and CDR2 is YENEEA in the germline V gene. The CDR3 runs to 13 residues. The V and J ends lost 3 bases and 5 bases respectively, with 10 bases between them. The CDR3 region is CASSLSRVETQYF. The CDR3, as DNA: TGTGCCAGCAGCTTGTCCAGGGTCGAGACCCAGTACTTC.

This clone is a singleton in its sample. The rearrangement joins TRBV29-1 to TRBJ1-6, with 9 bases fitting TRBD1. V shed 6 bases and J 7 bases; nucleotides not matched to a gene: 7. The CDR3 is 14 amino acids. CDR1 and CDR2 (germline): SQVTM, ANQGSEA. The CDR3: CSVVTGTGNSPLHF. DNA for the CDR3: TGCAGCGTCGTTACCGGGACAGGGAATTCACCCCTCCACTTT.

The chain is built from TRBV11-2 and TRBJ2-5; D may be TRBD2 (6 bases). The CDR3 totals 14 residues. Germline CDR1 is SGHAT and CDR2 is FQNNGV. Trimming left V 2 bases short and J 5 bases short, with 12 bases between. Here the CDR3 reads CASSLSAGWETQYF. The CDR3 nucleotides read TGTGCCAGCAGCTTATCGGCGGGATGGGAGACCCAGTACTTC.

This sequence joins TRBV5-1 and TRBJ2-7, with 13 bases identical to TRBD2. The CDR3 has 21 residues. Germline CDR1 and CDR2: SGHRS and YFSETQ. J lost 4 bases, V lost 0 bases, and 19 bases had no gene match. CDR3 sequence reads: CASSLGQGSRTSGGLGYEQYF. CDR3 sequence (DNA): TGCGCCAGCAGCTTGGGACAGGGGAGCCGGACTAGCGGGGGTCTTGGGTACGAGCAGTACTTC.

This clone showed up just a few times. The chain is built from TRBV6-1 and TRBJ2-1; 7 positions match TRBD1. The CDR3 spans 15 residues. Losses at the gene ends were 4 bases for V and 0 bases for J; bases not matched to a gene: 3. Per germline, CDR1 MNHNS and CDR2 SASEGT. The CDR3 protein is CASSARDSSYNEQFF. The CDR3 DNA is TGTGCCAGCAGTGCCCGGGACAGCTCCTACAATGAGCAGTTCTTC.

CDR3 in amino acids: CASSVVGGGPGTSVSYNEQFF. CDR3 bases: TGTGCCAGCAGCGTAGTAGGGGGCGGGCCCGGGACTAGCGTCTCCTACAATGAGCAGTTCTTC. V gene TRBV9 combines with J gene TRBJ2-1; TRBD2 aligns across 10 bases. There are 21 residues in the CDR3. Germline CDR1 and CDR2: SGDLS and YYNGEE. Unmatched junction bases numbered 15, after V lost 0 bases and J lost 0 bases. The whole variable domain, filled in from reference TRBV9 and TRBJ2-1, reads DSGVTQTPKHLITATGQRVTLRCSPRSGDLSVYWYQQSLDQGLQFLIQYYNGEERAKGNILERFSAQQFPDLHSELNLSSLELGDSALYFCASSVVGGGPGTSVSYNEQFFGPGTRLTVL.

In its sample, this clone was seen a few times. This chain links TRBV9 with TRBJ2-7, with D perhaps TRBD1 (5 bases). CDR3 length equals 16 residues. In germline, CDR1 is SGDLS, CDR2 YYNGEE. The V end was cut by 0 bases, the J end by 0 bases, with 13 bases between. The CDR3 DNA sequence: TGTGCCAGCAGCGTAGGGGGCTGGGATCCCTCCTACGAGCAGTACTTC. It yields the protein CASSVGGWDPSYEQYF.

The DNA for the CDR3 is TGTGCCAGCAGCTGGACAGATAATGGCTACACCTTC. Translating it yields CASSWTDNGYTF. The chain joins TRBV5-6 to TRBJ1-2, with a tentative D call TRBD1 (6 bases). From germline, CDR1 is SGHDT and CDR2 YYEEEE. This CDR3 has 12 amino acids. V was trimmed by 3 bases and J by 6 bases, leaving 9 bases between them. The whole variable domain, remainder taken from reference TRBV5-6 and TRBJ1-2, is DAGVTQSPTHLIKTRGQQVTLRCSPKSGHDTVSWYQQALGQGPQFIFQYYEEEERQRGNFPDRFSGHQFPNYSSELNVNALLLGDSALYLCASSWTDNGYTFGSGTRLTVV.

This chain connects TRBV4-3 to TRBJ1-2, with a tentative D call TRBD1 (5 bases). The CDR3 length is 14 residues. Germline lookup yields CDR1 LGHNA and CDR2 YSLEER. V was pared by 4 bases and J by 8 bases, with 17 bases between. The CDR3 DNA reads as TGCGCCAGCAGCCGCAGGGATGCGTCAGACGGCTACACCTTC. It is translated as CASSRRDASDGYTF.

The chain uses TRBV27 and TRBJ2-5; perhaps TRBD1 as D (5 bases). The CDR3 is 14 amino acids. The ends were cut back, 6 bases at V and 2 bases at J, with 13 bases in the middle. Looked up from germline, CDR1 is MNHEY and CDR2 is SMNVEV (reference sequence). The DNA for the CDR3 is TGTGCCAGCAGCATGACAGCTTCGCAAGAGACCCAGTACTTC. Translating it yields CASSMTASQETQYF.

This sequence joins TRBV4-3 and TRBJ1-4; 10 nucleotides line up with TRBD1. The CDR3 is made up of 17 amino acids. V was pared by 1 base and J by 6 bases, with 8 bases of the junction left unmatched. Germline assignment: CDR1 LGHNA and CDR2 YSLEER. CDR3 in DNA: TGCGCCAGCAGCCAAGGAACAGGGACAGGGGTATATGAAAAACTGTTTTTT. Amino acids: CASSQGTGTGVYEKLFF.

The V call is TRBV23-1, the J call TRBJ1-1, with D possibly TRBD1 on 5 matching bases. TRBV23-1 is identified as an open reading frame with a role that is uncertain. Trimming pared 10 bases from V and 4 bases from J, leaving 13 bases between. The CDR3 sequence is 12 residues long. CDR3 nucleotides: TGCGCCACCCCAGGGCTGAGCACTGAAGCTTTCTTT. This sequence encodes CATPGLSTEAFF.

This chain links TRBV5-1 with TRBJ1-1; TRBD1 agrees at 8 bases. Germline V lookup: CDR1 SGHRS, CDR2 YFSETQ. The CDR3 has 16 residues. With V trimmed by 1 base and J by 4 bases, 9 bases remained unmatched. The CDR3 loop is CASSLIPGQAPTEAFF. CDR3 nucleotide sequence: TGCGCCAGCAGCTTGATACCGGGACAGGCCCCCACTGAAGCTTTCTTT.

CDR3 nucleotides: TGTGCCAGCTCTGAGCGGCCCACAGATACGCAGTATTTT. It yields the protein CASSERPTDTQYF. J is TRBJ2-3 and V is TRBV6-5; maybe TRBD2 (5 bases). This CDR3 has 13 residues. Germline values: CDR1 MNHEY, CDR2 SVGAGI. Between the trimmed V and J ends, which lost 8 bases and 2 bases, there was a span of 11 bases.

This chain uses TRBV18 with TRBJ1-5; TRBD1 aligns across 10 bases. The CDR3 contains 15 residues. J gave up 1 base and V 3 bases, and 0 bases lay outside the gene matches. In germline, CDR1 is KGHSH, CDR2 LQKENI. The CDR3 spells CASSPGQGSNQPQHF. The CDR3 DNA reads as TGTGCCAGCTCACCGGGACAGGGGAGCAATCAGCCCCAGCATTTT.

This clone was seen only a few times. The chain couples TRBV25-1 to TRBJ2-5; possibly TRBD2 for D (6 bases). Trimming left V 7 bases short and J 5 bases short, with 14 bases between. Germline lookup yields CDR1 MGHDK and CDR2 SYGVNS. This CDR3 region has 13 residues. CDR3 in DNA: TGTGCCAGCACTCGGGCGGGGAGGGAGACCCAGTACTTC. Translated: CASTRAGRETQYF.

The chain uses TRBV19 and TRBJ1-4; 10 bases align to TRBD1. V lost 8 bases, J lost 7 bases, and 16 bases stayed unmatched. From germline, CDR1 is LNHDA and CDR2 SQIVND (reference sequence). The CDR3 covers 17 residues. CDR3 coding DNA: TGTGCCAGTGGGGGGACAGGGGTGTTTGGAATGGGTGAAAAACTGTTTTTT. As protein: CASGGTGVFGMGEKLFF.

The chain recombines TRBV10-3 with TRBJ1-1, with TRBD1 matching over 7 bases. CDR3 length: 15 residues. Germline CDR1 and CDR2: ENHRY and SYGVKD. The V and J ends lost 3 bases and 0 bases, in that order; junction bases with no gene match: 4. CDR3 bases: TGTGCCATCAGTGATACACAGGGGCTGAACACTGAAGCTTTCTTT. Translating gives CAISDTQGLNTEAFF.